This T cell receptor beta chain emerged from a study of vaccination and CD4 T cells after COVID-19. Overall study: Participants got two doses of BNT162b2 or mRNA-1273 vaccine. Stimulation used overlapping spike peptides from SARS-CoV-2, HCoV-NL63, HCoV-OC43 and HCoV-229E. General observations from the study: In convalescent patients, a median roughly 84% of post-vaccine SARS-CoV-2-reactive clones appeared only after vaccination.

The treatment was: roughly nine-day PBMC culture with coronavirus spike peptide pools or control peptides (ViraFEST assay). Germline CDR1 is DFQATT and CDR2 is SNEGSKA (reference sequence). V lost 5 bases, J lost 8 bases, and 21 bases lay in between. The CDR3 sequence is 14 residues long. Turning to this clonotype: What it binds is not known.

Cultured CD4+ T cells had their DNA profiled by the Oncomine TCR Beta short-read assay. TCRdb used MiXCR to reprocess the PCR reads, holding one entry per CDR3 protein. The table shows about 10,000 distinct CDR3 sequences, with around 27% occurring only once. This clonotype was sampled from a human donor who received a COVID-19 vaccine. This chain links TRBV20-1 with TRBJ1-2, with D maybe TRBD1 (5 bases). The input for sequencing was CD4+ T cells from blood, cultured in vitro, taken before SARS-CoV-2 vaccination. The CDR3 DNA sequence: TGCAGTGCTCCCCAGGTGGGGGTTAGAAGGGGCTACACCTTC. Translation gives CSAPQVGVRRGYTF.